The rows below give T cell receptor beta chains drawn from one sample of a study of HIV-infected children after antiretroviral therapy interruption. MiXCR, applied by TCRdb to the 3' RACE reads, yields one record per CDR3 protein. Of 70,000 to 90,000 distinct CDR3 sequences listed, about 7% were seen once; the top ten hold about 1.1%. The input for sequencing was CD45RA+ CD4+ T cells from PBMCs, pooled from several time points, taken from a donor given antiretroviral therapy, either interrupted or continuous. The receptors stem from a pool of human donors with HIV. CDR3s include the opening cysteine and the closing phenylalanine or tryptophan. A D gene is named only where the DNA matches it firmly. Size is omitted from some rows. Given values are once, few, many or a class for expanded clones.

>TRBD1|TRBJ1-6|TRBV12-3/TRBV12-4|many
CASSWTGGASNNSPLHF
TGTGCCAGCAGTTGGACAGGGGGCGCATCTAATAATTCACCCCTCCACTTT
>TRBD2|TRBJ2-3|TRBV2|few
CASRGLAASTDTQYF
TGTGCCAGCAGGGGACTAGCGGCTAGCACAGATACGCAGTATTTT
>TRBD2|TRBJ2-1|TRBV23-1|-
CASSQQMDSGGGGHNEQFF
TGCGCCAGCAGCCAGCAGATGGATAGCGGGGGGGGTGGGCACAATGAGCAGTTCTTC
>TRBD2|TRBJ2-5|TRBV20-1|many
CSARAPGLAVQETQYF
TGCAGTGCTAGAGCTCCTGGACTAGCGGTACAAGAGACCCAGTACTTC
>TRBD2|TRBJ2-2|TRBV18|few
CASSPGLAGDFPTGELFF
TGTGCCAGCTCACCGGGACTAGCGGGAGACTTTCCGACCGGGGAGCTGTTTTTT
>TRBD2|TRBJ2-7|TRBV12-3/TRBV12-4|many
CASSLAPGGRVYEQYF
TGTGCCAGCAGTTTAGCGCCTGGCGGGAGAGTCTACGAGCAGTACTTC
>-|TRBJ2-4|TRBV2|-
CASRALDMILAKNIQYF
TGTGCCAGCAGGGCTCTCGACATGATCTTAGCCAAAAACATTCAGTACTTC
>TRBD2|TRBJ2-1|TRBV10-1|many
CASSELGGSSYNEQFF
TGCGCCAGCAGTGAACTCGGGGGGAGCTCCTACAATGAGCAGTTCTTC
>-|TRBJ2-5|TRBV2|-
CASSDTGAAKETQYF
TGTGCCAGCAGTGACACGGGGGCGGCCAAGGAGACCCAGTACTTC
>TRBD1|TRBJ1-4|TRBV11-2|many
CASTAGGGTTNEKLFF
TGTGCCAGCACCGCAGGGGGAGGGACAACTAATGAAAAACTGTTTTTT
>-|TRBJ1-2|TRBV6-6|many
CASSYDTGGYGYTF
TGTGCCAGCAGTTACGATACAGGAGGTTATGGCTACACCTTC
>TRBD2|TRBJ2-5|TRBV29-1|many
CSVGTSGGIQYQETQYF
TGCAGCGTTGGGACTAGCGGGGGGATCCAGTACCAAGAGACCCAGTACTTC
>-|TRBJ1-1|TRBV4-2|many
CASSQDGANTEAFF
TGTGCCAGCAGCCAAGATGGGGCGAACACTGAAGCTTTCTTT
>-|TRBJ1-3|TRBV28|many
CASSLGSGGNTIYF
TGTGCCAGCAGTTTGGGGTCGGGAGGAAACACCATATATTTT
>-|TRBJ2-1|TRBV5-1|many
CASSSGGAGGNEQFF
TGCGCCAGCAGCTCCGGCGGGGCAGGGGGCAATGAGCAGTTCTTC
>TRBD2|TRBJ2-5|TRBV20-1|-
CSAPKPAGDGETQYF
TGCAGTGCCCCCAAGCCAGCGGGGGACGGGGAGACCCAGTACTTC
>-|TRBJ2-1|TRBV3-1|-
CASSQDHAGYNEQFF
TGTGCCAGCAGCCAAGATCACGCAGGGTACAATGAGCAGTTCTTC
>-|TRBJ1-6|TRBV10-3|-
CAISGAEGEDSPLHF
TGTGCCATCAGTGGGGCCGAGGGAGAGGATTCACCCCTCCACTTT
>-|TRBJ2-3|TRBV10-3|-
CATSLSADTQYF
TGTGCCACCTCTTTGTCCGCAGATACGCAGTATTTT
>TRBD1|TRBJ2-6|TRBV20-1|many
CSARPWARPGQGALGANVLTF
TGCAGTGCTAGACCCTGGGCGAGACCGGGACAGGGGGCGCTCGGGGCCAACGTCCTGACTTTC
>-|TRBJ2-7|TRBV6-2/TRBV6-3|-
CASSWGVYEQYF
TGTGCCAGCAGTTGGGGGGTCTACGAGCAGTACTTC
>-|TRBJ1-6|TRBV3-1|few
CASSLRGGLINSPLHF
TGTGCCAGCAGCCTCCGTGGGGGCCTGATTAATTCACCCCTCCACTTT
>-|TRBJ1-1|TRBV5-1|many
CASSLAAGVGTEAFF
TGCGCCAGCAGCTTGGCAGCGGGGGTCGGCACTGAAGCTTTCTTT
>TRBD1|TRBJ2-3|TRBV28|many
CASRGDRGGTDTQYF
TGTGCCAGCAGGGGGGACAGGGGGGGCACAGATACGCAGTATTTT
>-|TRBJ2-1|TRBV28|many
CASSLRGAFYNEQFF
TGTGCCAGCAGTTTAAGGGGGGCCTTCTACAATGAGCAGTTCTTC
>TRBD1|TRBJ1-1|TRBV7-3|medium-sized
CASMPTGENTEAFF
TGTGCCAGCATGCCGACAGGGGAGAACACTGAAGCTTTCTTT
>-|TRBJ2-7|TRBV2|many
CASSWGGAYEQYF
TGTGCCAGCAGCTGGGGGGGCGCCTATGAACAGTACTTC
>TRBD1|TRBJ2-7|TRBV12-3/TRBV12-4|many
CASSRGTGGASYEQYF
TGTGCCAGCAGCCGGGGGACAGGGGGCGCCTCCTACGAGCAGTACTTC
>-|TRBJ1-1|TRBV7-9|-
CASSLAGGEAFF
TGTGCCAGCAGCTTAGCCGGTGGAGAGGCTTTCTTT
>-|TRBJ1-1|TRBV27|many
CASSLAPGNTEAFF
TGTGCCAGCAGTTTAGCCCCAGGGAACACTGAAGCTTTCTTT
>-|TRBJ1-3|TRBV5-1|many
CASSQDPNNLGGGNTIYF
TGCGCCAGCAGCCAGGACCCCAATAATCTCGGTGGCGGAAACACCATATATTTT
>TRBD1|TRBJ2-2|TRBV5-1|few
CASSRRDSNTGELFF
TGCGCCAGCAGCCGCCGGGACAGTAACACCGGGGAGCTGTTTTTT
>-|TRBJ2-7|TRBV13|many
CASSFAPPAGSSYEQYF
TGTGCCAGCAGCTTCGCCCCCCCGGCAGGGAGCTCCTACGAGCAGTACTTC
>-|TRBJ2-5|TRBV7-7|many
CASSQGQKETQYF
TGTGCCAGCAGCCAAGGACAGAAAGAGACCCAGTACTTC
>-|TRBJ1-2|TRBV7-9|many
CASSLGSMGLSGVGYTF
TGTGCCAGCAGCTTAGGTTCCATGGGACTGTCCGGTGTGGGCTACACCTTC
>-|TRBJ2-6|TRBV11-2|many
CASSLIQGTGANVLTF
TGTGCCAGCAGCTTAATTCAGGGGACTGGGGCCAACGTCCTGACTTTC
>TRBD1|TRBJ2-7|TRBV14|many
CASSQDVLGQGSYEQYF
TGTGCCAGCAGCCAAGATGTTTTAGGACAGGGCTCCTACGAGCAGTACTTC
>TRBD2|TRBJ2-2|TRBV12-3/TRBV12-4|many
CASSSRGGVGELFF
TGTGCCAGCAGTTCTCGGGGGGGCGTCGGGGAGCTGTTTTTT
>TRBD1|TRBJ2-1|TRBV2|few
CATARHLGQGTKNEQFF
TGTGCCACCGCGCGCCATCTTGGACAGGGAACTAAGAATGAGCAGTTCTTC
>-|TRBJ2-3|TRBV9|-
CASSPEEGSTDTQYF
TGTGCCAGCAGCCCAGAGGAGGGGAGCACAGATACGCAGTATTTT
>-|TRBJ2-7|TRBV12-3/TRBV12-4|many
CASSLGGRSYEQYF
TGTGCCAGCAGTTTAGGGGGACGCTCCTACGAGCAGTACTTC
>-|TRBJ2-1|TRBV12-3/TRBV12-4|many
CASTGASDNEQFF
TGTGCCAGCACTGGGGCTAGTGACAATGAGCAGTTCTTC
>TRBD1|TRBJ2-7|TRBV9|many
CASSEGTATYEQYF
TGTGCCAGCAGCGAAGGGACAGCCACCTACGAGCAGTACTTC
>-|TRBJ2-7|TRBV20-1|many
CSARLGAGLSYEQYF
TGCAGTGCTAGATTAGGGGCAGGACTTTCCTACGAGCAGTACTTC
>-|TRBJ2-2|TRBV6-5|many
CAARGAGNTGELFF
TGTGCCGCACGGGGCGCAGGGAACACCGGGGAGCTGTTTTTT
>TRBD2|TRBJ2-7|TRBV7-2|many
CASSWGLAGAREQYF
TGTGCCAGCAGCTGGGGACTAGCGGGAGCGCGGGAGCAGTACTTC